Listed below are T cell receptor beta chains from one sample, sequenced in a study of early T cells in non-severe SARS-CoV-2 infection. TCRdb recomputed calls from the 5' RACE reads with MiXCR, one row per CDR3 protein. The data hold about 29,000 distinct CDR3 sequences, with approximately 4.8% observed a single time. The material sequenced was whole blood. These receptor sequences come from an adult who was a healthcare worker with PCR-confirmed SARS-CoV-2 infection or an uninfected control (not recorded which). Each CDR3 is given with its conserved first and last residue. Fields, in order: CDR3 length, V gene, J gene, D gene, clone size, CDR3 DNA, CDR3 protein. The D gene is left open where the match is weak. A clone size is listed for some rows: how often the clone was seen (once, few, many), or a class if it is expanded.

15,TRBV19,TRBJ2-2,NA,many,TGTGCCAGTAGTATGCCCAGCGTTGTCCCCGGGGAGCTGTTTTTT,CASSMPSVVPGELFF
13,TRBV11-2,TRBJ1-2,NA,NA,TGTGCCAGCAGCTTAGGGACACTCTATGGCTACACCTTC,CASSLGTLYGYTF
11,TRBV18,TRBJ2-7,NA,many,TGTGCCAGCTCACCAGGGGACGAGCAGTACTTC,CASSPGDEQYF
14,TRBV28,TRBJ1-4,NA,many,TGTGCCAGCAGGCTAGGGGGGGCTGGGGAAAAACTGTTTTTT,CASRLGGAGEKLFF
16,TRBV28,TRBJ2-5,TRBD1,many,TGTGCCAGCACCGATGGGGGGACAGGGGGCTCAGAGACCCAGTACTTC,CASTDGGTGGSETQYF
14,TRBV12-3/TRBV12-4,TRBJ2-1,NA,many,TGTGCCAGCAGTTTGGGCCCAGCGAAGGGTGAGCAGTTCTTC,CASSLGPAKGEQFF
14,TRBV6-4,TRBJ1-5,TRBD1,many,TGTGCCAGCAGTGAGGCAGGGGGGGGTCAGCCCCAGCATTTT,CASSEAGGGQPQHF
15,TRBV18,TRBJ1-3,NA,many,TGTGCCAGCTCCCCGGGCCCCCTCACTGGAAACACCATATATTTT,CASSPGPLTGNTIYF
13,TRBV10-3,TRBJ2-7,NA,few,TGTGCCATCAGGCCGGGCCCCGAAGGGGAGCAGTACTTC,CAIRPGPEGEQYF
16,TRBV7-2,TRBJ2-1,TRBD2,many,TGTGCCAGCAGCTCCCGAAGCGGGAGGGCGTACAATGAGCAGTTCTTC,CASSSRSGRAYNEQFF
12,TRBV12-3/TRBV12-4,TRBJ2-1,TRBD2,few,TGTGCCAGCAGTTCTAGCGGGGGGGAGCAGTTCTTC,CASSSSGGEQFF
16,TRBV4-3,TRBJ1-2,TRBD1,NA,TGCGCCAGCAGCCAGATTAGGACAGGGGGTAACTATGGCTACACCTTC,CASSQIRTGGNYGYTF
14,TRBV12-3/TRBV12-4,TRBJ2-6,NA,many,TGTGCCAGCAGTCTAGGGTCTGGGGCCAACGTCCTGACTTTC,CASSLGSGANVLTF
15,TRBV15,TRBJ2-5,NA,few,TGTGCCACCAGCAGCAAGGACCTTGGCTTCGAGACCCAGTACTTC,CATSSKDLGFETQYF
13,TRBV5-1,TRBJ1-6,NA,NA,TGCGCCAGCAGCTCCGGGACAAATTCACCCCTCCACTTT,CASSSGTNSPLHF
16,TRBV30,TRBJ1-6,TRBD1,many,TGTGCCTGGAGTGGGAGGCGGACAGGGGGGGGATCACCCCTCCACTTT,CAWSGRRTGGGSPLHF
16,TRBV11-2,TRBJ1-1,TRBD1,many,TGTGCCAGCAGCGCTCGGGACAGGGTGGGGGGAACTGAAGCTTTCTTT,CASSARDRVGGTEAFF
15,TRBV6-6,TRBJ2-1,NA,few,TGTGCCAGCAGTCCCGCCAGGGCCGGAAACAATGAGCAGTTCTTC,CASSPARAGNNEQFF
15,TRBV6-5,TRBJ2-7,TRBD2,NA,TGTGCCAGCAGTTACTCTTGGGGGACTAGAGGCGAGCAGTACTTC,CASSYSWGTRGEQYF
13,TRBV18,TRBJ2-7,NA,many,TGTGCCAGCTCACCTACGAAGGCAGAGAAGCAGTACTTC,CASSPTKAEKQYF
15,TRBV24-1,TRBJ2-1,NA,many,TGTGCCACCAGTGAGAGGAACAGTCCCTACAATGAGCAGTTCTTC,CATSERNSPYNEQFF
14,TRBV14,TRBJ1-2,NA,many,TGTGCCAGCAGGGCAGGGGCATCTAACTATGGCTACACCTTC,CASRAGASNYGYTF
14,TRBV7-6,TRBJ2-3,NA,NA,TGTGCCAGCAGCGCACTCAGTGGGGGGGATACGCAGTATTTT,CASSALSGGDTQYF
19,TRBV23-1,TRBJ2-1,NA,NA,TGCGCCAGCAGCAGTGAGGGACCCGATATTCCTACGGGGAACAATGAGCAGTTCTTC,CASSSEGPDIPTGNNEQFF
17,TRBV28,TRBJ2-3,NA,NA,TGTGCCAGCAGTTTAGACCCTGCGGCTCGTGGGGCAGATACGCAGTATTTT,CASSLDPAARGADTQYF
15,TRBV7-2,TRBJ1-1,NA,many,TGTGCCAGCAGCTTAGCTAGGGGGGGCGGCACTGAAGCTTTCTTT,CASSLARGGGTEAFF
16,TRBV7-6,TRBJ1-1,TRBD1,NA,TGTGCCAGCAGCCCTCGACAGGGTTCGGCGAGGACTGAAGCTTTCTTT,CASSPRQGSARTEAFF
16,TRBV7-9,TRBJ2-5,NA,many,TGTGCCAGCAGCTTCCGCGCGGGACTCCTCCAAGAGACCCAGTACTTC,CASSFRAGLLQETQYF
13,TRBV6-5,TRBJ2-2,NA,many,TGTGCCAGCGCTGGGACGAACACCGGGGAGCTGTTTTTT,CASAGTNTGELFF
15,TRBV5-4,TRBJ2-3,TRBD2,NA,TGTGCCAGCAGCGCTCAGCGGGGAAACACAGATACGCAGTATTTT,CASSAQRGNTDTQYF
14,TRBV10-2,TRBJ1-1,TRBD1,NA,TGCGCCAGCAGTCCGACAGGGCCGAACACTGAAGCTTTCTTT,CASSPTGPNTEAFF
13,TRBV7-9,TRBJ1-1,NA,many,TGTGCCAGCAGCTTAGACGGGTACCCTGAAGCTTTCTTT,CASSLDGYPEAFF
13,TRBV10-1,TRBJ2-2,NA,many,TGCGCCAGCAGTGCGTGGGACACCGGGGAGCTGTTTTTT,CASSAWDTGELFF
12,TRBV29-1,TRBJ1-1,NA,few,TGCAGCGTTATGGCCGGGAACACTGAAGCTTTCTTT,CSVMAGNTEAFF
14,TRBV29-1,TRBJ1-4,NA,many,TGCAGCGTTTTTCGGGACGCAACTAATGAAAAACTGTTTTTT,CSVFRDATNEKLFF
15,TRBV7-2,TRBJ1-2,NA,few,TGTGCCAGCAGCTTACCCTCACAAACTAACTATGGCTACACCTTC,CASSLPSQTNYGYTF
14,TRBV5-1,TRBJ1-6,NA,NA,TGCGCCAGCAGCCCGCATGGAAGCGGCTCACCCCTCCACTTT,CASSPHGSGSPLHF
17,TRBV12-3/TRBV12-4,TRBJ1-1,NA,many,TGTGCCAGCAGTTTAGCGGGACTCGGCGGGGGGACCACTGAAGCTTTCTTT,CASSLAGLGGGTTEAFF
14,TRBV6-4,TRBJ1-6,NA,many,TGTGCCAGCAGTGAGGGGCAGGGATATTCACCCCTCCACTTT,CASSEGQGYSPLHF
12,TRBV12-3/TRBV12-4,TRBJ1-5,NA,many,TGTGCCAGCAGTATGGAGGATCAGCCCCAGCATTTT,CASSMEDQPQHF
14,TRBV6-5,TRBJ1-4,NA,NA,TGTGCCAGCAGTCGGACGGTCGGTAATGAAAAACTGTTTTTT,CASSRTVGNEKLFF
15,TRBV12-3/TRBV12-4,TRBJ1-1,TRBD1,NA,TGTGCCAGCAGACAGGGACAGCCCTCGAACACTGAAGCTTTCTTT,CASRQGQPSNTEAFF
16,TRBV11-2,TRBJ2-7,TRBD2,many,TGTGCCAGCAGCTCTCCGGGAGGGCGTAGCTCCTACGAGCAGTACTTC,CASSSPGGRSSYEQYF
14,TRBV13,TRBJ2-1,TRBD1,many,TGTGCCAGCAGCGCCGGACAGGGTAACAATGAGCAGTTCTTC,CASSAGQGNNEQFF
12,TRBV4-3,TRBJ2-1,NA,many,TGCGCCAGCAGCTTTCGACACGGTGAGCAGTTCTTC,CASSFRHGEQFF
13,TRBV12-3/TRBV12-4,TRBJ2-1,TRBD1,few,TGTGCCAGCAGCCGAAGACAGGGCGATGAGCAGTTCTTC,CASSRRQGDEQFF
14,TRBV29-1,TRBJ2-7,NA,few,TGCAGCGCCAGGTCGGGGGGCAGCTCCTACGAGCAGTACTTC,CSARSGGSSYEQYF
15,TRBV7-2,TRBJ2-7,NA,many,TGTGCCAGCAGCATCCGCTCTATCGGACCCTACGAGCAGTACTTC,CASSIRSIGPYEQYF
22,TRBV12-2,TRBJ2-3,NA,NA,TGTGCAAGTCGCTTAACAATAGCGGGGGATATCCCACCGAGCCCGAACACAGATACGCAGTATTTT,CASRLTIAGDIPPSPNTDTQYF
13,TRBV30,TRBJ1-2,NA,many,TGTGCCTGGAGTCCAGGGGAAAACTATGGCTACACCTTC,CAWSPGENYGYTF
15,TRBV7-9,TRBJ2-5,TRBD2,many,TGTGCCAGCAGCCCCCTTAGCGGGAGTAAGGAGACCCAGTACTTC,CASSPLSGSKETQYF
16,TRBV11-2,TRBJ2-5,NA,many,TGTGCCAGCAGCTCCCGAACTAGCCGGGGGGCGGAGACCCAGTACTTC,CASSSRTSRGAETQYF
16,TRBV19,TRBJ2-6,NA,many,TGTGCCAGGGCCGGGACATCAAGCTCTGGGGCCAACGTCCTGACTTTC,CARAGTSSSGANVLTF
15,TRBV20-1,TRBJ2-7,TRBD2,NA,TGCAGTGCTACTGGGACTAGCGGGGGGTTGTACGAGCAGTACTTC,CSATGTSGGLYEQYF
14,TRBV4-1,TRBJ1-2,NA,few,TGCGCCAGCAGCCAAGGAAGGAGCGCTGTCGGCTACACCTTC,CASSQGRSAVGYTF
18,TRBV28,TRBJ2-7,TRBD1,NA,TGTGCCAGCAGAAGATACAGGGGCCACCGCACCCTCTCCTACGAGCAGTACTTC,CASRRYRGHRTLSYEQYF